A selection of T cell receptor beta chains follows, all from one sample in a study of technical replicates of blood from a handful of donors. The table came from immunoSEQ multiplex PCR; TCRdb's copy has only in-frame clones and leaves some out. Among around 97,000 clones listed, just under 95% were seen once. The sequenced sample was T cells isolated from PBMCs. These receptors originate from a human donor in good health. CDR3s include the opening cysteine and the closing phenylalanine or tryptophan. D genes are given only for firm matches. Only some rows state a clone size, as once, few, many or a class for expanded clones.

j_call: TRBJ2-7
clone_size: NA
v_call: TRBV28
d_call: TRBD2
cdr3_nt: TGTGCCAGCAGGAAGCGGGAGCGTGCCTACGAGCAGTACTTC
cdr3_aa: CASRKRERAYEQYF

j_call: TRBJ1-5
clone_size: NA
v_call: TRBV28
d_call: NA
cdr3_nt: TGTGCCAGCATCACAGGCTTTAGCAATCAGCCCCAGCATTTT
cdr3_aa: CASITGFSNQPQHF

j_call: TRBJ2-3
clone_size: NA
v_call: TRBV30
d_call: NA
cdr3_nt: TGTGCCTGGAGTGTCGGGCGGGTTGACCCAGATACGCAGTATTTT
cdr3_aa: CAWSVGRVDPDTQYF

j_call: TRBJ2-5
clone_size: NA
v_call: TRBV9
d_call: NA
cdr3_nt: TGTGCCAGCAGCGTACGCGACTTTCAAGAGACCCAGTACTTC
cdr3_aa: CASSVRDFQETQYF

j_call: TRBJ2-7
clone_size: NA
v_call: TRBV19
d_call: NA
cdr3_nt: TGTGCCAGTAGTATAGTCGGAGTCTACGAGCAGTACTTC
cdr3_aa: CASSIVGVYEQYF

j_call: TRBJ1-2
clone_size: NA
v_call: TRBV4-1
d_call: NA
cdr3_nt: TGCGCCAGCGCCGTAAGCACAGGGCCCCTTGGCTACACCTTC
cdr3_aa: CASAVSTGPLGYTF

j_call: TRBJ2-3
clone_size: NA
v_call: TRBV19
d_call: TRBD2
cdr3_nt: TGTGCCAGTATGGGTGGGAGGGCCCCTGATACGCAGTATTTT
cdr3_aa: CASMGGRAPDTQYF

j_call: TRBJ2-1
clone_size: NA
v_call: TRBV7-2
d_call: NA
cdr3_nt: TGTGCCAGCAGCCATTACAATGAGCAGTTCTTC
cdr3_aa: CASSHYNEQFF

j_call: TRBJ2-1
clone_size: NA
v_call: TRBV2
d_call: TRBD2
cdr3_nt: TGTGCCAGCAGTAAAACACCCTTACTAGCGGGTTTAAGCAATGAGCAGTTCTTC
cdr3_aa: CASSKTPLLAGLSNEQFF

j_call: TRBJ2-7
clone_size: once
v_call: TRBV30
d_call: TRBD2
cdr3_nt: TGTGCCTGGAGTGGGCGGGAGAATTTCGAGCAGTACTTC
cdr3_aa: CAWSGRENFEQYF

j_call: TRBJ2-1
clone_size: NA
v_call: TRBV10-1
d_call: NA
cdr3_nt: TGCGCCAGCAGTGAAAGGACAGAGCTTCCCTACAATGAGCAGTTCTTC
cdr3_aa: CASSERTELPYNEQFF

j_call: TRBJ1-3
clone_size: NA
v_call: TRBV23-1
d_call: NA
cdr3_nt: TGCGCCAGCAGTCAGAGGGGGAACTCTGGAAACACCATATATTTT
cdr3_aa: CASSQRGNSGNTIYF

j_call: TRBJ1-2
clone_size: NA
v_call: TRBV4-3
d_call: TRBD1
cdr3_nt: TGCGCCAGCAGCCAAGATCGGGGACAGCCCCTCTATGGCTACACCTTC
cdr3_aa: CASSQDRGQPLYGYTF

j_call: TRBJ2-5
clone_size: few
v_call: TRBV5-5
d_call: NA
cdr3_nt: TGTGCCAGCAGCTTGGCCTCATTGGAGGGAGAGACCCAGTACTTC
cdr3_aa: CASSLASLEGETQYF

j_call: TRBJ2-7
clone_size: NA
v_call: TRBV18
d_call: TRBD1
cdr3_nt: TGTGCCAGCTCACCGGGACAGACCTACGAGCAGTACTTC
cdr3_aa: CASSPGQTYEQYF

j_call: TRBJ2-7
clone_size: once
v_call: TRBV29-1
d_call: TRBD1
cdr3_nt: TGCAGCGTTCAATCCGGGGACAGGGCCAACGAGCAGTACTTC
cdr3_aa: CSVQSGDRANEQYF

j_call: TRBJ2-1
clone_size: once
v_call: TRBV28
d_call: TRBD1
cdr3_nt: TGTGCCAGCGGTCGGACAGGGTGGAATGAGCAGTTCTTC
cdr3_aa: CASGRTGWNEQFF

j_call: TRBJ1-5
clone_size: NA
v_call: TRBV6-6
d_call: NA
cdr3_nt: TGTGCCAGCAGTCCCGGGACACCATTAAATCAGCCCCAGCATTTT
cdr3_aa: CASSPGTPLNQPQHF

j_call: TRBJ1-3
clone_size: NA
v_call: TRBV9
d_call: NA
cdr3_nt: TGTGCCAGCAGCCAACAAAGGACTTCGACCTCTGGAAACACCATATATTTT
cdr3_aa: CASSQQRTSTSGNTIYF

j_call: TRBJ2-1
clone_size: once
v_call: TRBV7-2
d_call: TRBD2
cdr3_nt: TGTGCCAGCAGCTTAGCGGGTAGCGGGAGATCGAATGAGCAGTTCTTC
cdr3_aa: CASSLAGSGRSNEQFF

j_call: TRBJ2-2
clone_size: NA
v_call: TRBV5-1
d_call: TRBD2
cdr3_nt: TGCGCCAGCAGCTTCAGCGGGGAGGTCGGGGAGCTGTTTTTT
cdr3_aa: CASSFSGEVGELFF

j_call: TRBJ2-7
clone_size: NA
v_call: TRBV27
d_call: NA
cdr3_nt: TGTGCCAGCAGTTATGGCCCAGCCTACGAGCAGTACTTC
cdr3_aa: CASSYGPAYEQYF

j_call: TRBJ1-1
clone_size: NA
v_call: TRBV11-1
d_call: NA
cdr3_nt: TGTGCCAGCAGCCCACGGGGGGACACTGAAGCTTTCTTT
cdr3_aa: CASSPRGDTEAFF

j_call: TRBJ2-7
clone_size: NA
v_call: TRBV28
d_call: NA
cdr3_nt: TGTGCCAGCAGTTTAGCCGGCTACGAGCAGTACTTC
cdr3_aa: CASSLAGYEQYF

j_call: TRBJ1-5
clone_size: NA
v_call: TRBV27
d_call: TRBD1
cdr3_nt: TGTGCCAGCAGTTCTCTACAGGGGGCCCGTCAGCCCCAGCATTTT
cdr3_aa: CASSSLQGARQPQHF

j_call: TRBJ2-7
clone_size: NA
v_call: TRBV5-5
d_call: NA
cdr3_nt: TGTGCCAGCAGCTTGGAGGGACAACCCTACGAGCAGTACTTC
cdr3_aa: CASSLEGQPYEQYF

j_call: TRBJ2-2
clone_size: NA
v_call: TRBV7-2
d_call: NA
cdr3_nt: TGTGCCAGCAGCTCATACGGGGTGGAAGGCGGGGAGCTGTTTTTT
cdr3_aa: CASSSYGVEGGELFF

j_call: TRBJ1-4
clone_size: NA
v_call: TRBV30
d_call: TRBD1
cdr3_nt: TGTGCCTGGAGTCTAGGGGGCTCTAATGAAAAACTGTTTTTT
cdr3_aa: CAWSLGGSNEKLFF

j_call: TRBJ2-7
clone_size: NA
v_call: TRBV5-8
d_call: NA
cdr3_nt: TGTGCCAGCAGAGTACAGGTAACCGAGCAGTACTTC
cdr3_aa: CASRVQVTEQYF

j_call: TRBJ1-1
clone_size: NA
v_call: TRBV29-1
d_call: TRBD1
cdr3_nt: TGCAGCGTTGATGACAGGGGGGACACTGAAGCTTTCTTT
cdr3_aa: CSVDDRGDTEAFF

j_call: TRBJ2-2
clone_size: NA
v_call: TRBV4-1
d_call: TRBD2
cdr3_nt: TGCGCCAGCAGCCCCGGGACTACTTATTCCTGGGAGCTGTTTTTT
cdr3_aa: CASSPGTTYSWELFF

j_call: TRBJ2-3
clone_size: few
v_call: TRBV5-6
d_call: TRBD2
cdr3_nt: TGTGCCAGCAGATTTGGACTAGCGGGTTACACAGATACGCAGTATTTT
cdr3_aa: CASRFGLAGYTDTQYF

j_call: TRBJ2-1
clone_size: NA
v_call: TRBV6-5
d_call: NA
cdr3_nt: TGTGCCAGCGGAAAAGGACAGACCTACAATGAGCAGTTCTTC
cdr3_aa: CASGKGQTYNEQFF

j_call: TRBJ1-6
clone_size: NA
v_call: TRBV27
d_call: TRBD1
cdr3_nt: TGTGCCCCCGGGCGGTGGGGACAGGATAATTCACCCCTCCACTTT
cdr3_aa: CAPGRWGQDNSPLHF

j_call: TRBJ1-3
clone_size: NA
v_call: TRBV6-1
d_call: NA
cdr3_nt: TGTGCCAGCAGTGAAGCGGGGGGAAGTGGGAGAGCAAGCGGAAACACCATATATTTT
cdr3_aa: CASSEAGGSGRASGNTIYF

j_call: TRBJ1-1
clone_size: NA
v_call: TRBV4-3
d_call: NA
cdr3_nt: TGCGCCAGCAGCCAAGAAGCTCAACTGAACACTGAAGCTTTCTTT
cdr3_aa: CASSQEAQLNTEAFF

j_call: TRBJ1-1
clone_size: NA
v_call: TRBV7-3
d_call: NA
cdr3_nt: TGTGCCAGCAGCTTAGGTTCAGGGACTGAAGCTTTCTTT
cdr3_aa: CASSLGSGTEAFF

j_call: TRBJ1-2
clone_size: NA
v_call: TRBV6-5
d_call: NA
cdr3_nt: TGTGCCAGCAGTTACTCTGGCCAGGGACTCGGAGGCTACACCTTC
cdr3_aa: CASSYSGQGLGGYTF

j_call: TRBJ2-7
clone_size: NA
v_call: TRBV5-6
d_call: NA
cdr3_nt: TGTGCCAGCAGCGTGACAGGTCCCAGGTCCTACGAGCAGTACTTC
cdr3_aa: CASSVTGPRSYEQYF

j_call: TRBJ1-1
clone_size: NA
v_call: TRBV6-5
d_call: NA
cdr3_nt: TGTGCCAGCACCAAGACAGTTAACACTGAAGCTTTCTTT
cdr3_aa: CASTKTVNTEAFF

j_call: TRBJ1-4
clone_size: NA
v_call: TRBV14
d_call: NA
cdr3_nt: TGTGCCAGCAGCCAAGATCTGACAGGCGAAGAAAAACTGTTTTTT
cdr3_aa: CASSQDLTGEEKLFF

j_call: TRBJ2-7
clone_size: NA
v_call: TRBV9
d_call: TRBD2
cdr3_nt: TGTGCCAGCAGCGTGTTAGCGGGAAGAACCTACGAGCAGTACTTC
cdr3_aa: CASSVLAGRTYEQYF

j_call: TRBJ2-7
clone_size: NA
v_call: TRBV27
d_call: NA
cdr3_nt: TGTGCCAGCAGTCTAAGATCAGGTGTCGCCTACGAGCAGTACTTC
cdr3_aa: CASSLRSGVAYEQYF